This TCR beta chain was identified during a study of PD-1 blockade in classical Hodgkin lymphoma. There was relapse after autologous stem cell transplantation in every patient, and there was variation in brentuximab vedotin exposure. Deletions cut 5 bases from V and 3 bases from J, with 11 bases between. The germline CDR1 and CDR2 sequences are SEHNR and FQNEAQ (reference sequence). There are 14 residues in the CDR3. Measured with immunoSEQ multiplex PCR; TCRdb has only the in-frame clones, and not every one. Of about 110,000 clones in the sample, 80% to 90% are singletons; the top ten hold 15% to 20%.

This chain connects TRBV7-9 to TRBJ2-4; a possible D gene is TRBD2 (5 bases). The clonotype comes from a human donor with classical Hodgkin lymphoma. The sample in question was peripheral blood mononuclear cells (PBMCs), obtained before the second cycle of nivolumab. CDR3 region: CASSPPGNKNIQYF. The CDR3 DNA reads TGTGCCAGCAGCCCGCCGGGGAACAAAAACATTCAGTACTTC.